A selection of T cell receptor beta chains follows, all from one sample in a study of CD8 T cells in ankylosing spondylitis. TCRdb recomputed calls from the 5' RACE reads with MiXCR, one row per CDR3 protein. Here the sample spans approximately 540,000 distinct CDR3 sequences, roughly 12% being singletons. The sample was blood, either unsorted or a sorted T cell fraction (not recorded which). The source is a male donor with ankylosing spondylitis. The CDR3 runs from the conserved cysteine through the conserved F or W. D genes are given only for firm matches. Clone size, where shown, is once, few, many, or a class for clones that have expanded.

d_call | j_call | clone_size | v_call | cdr3_aa | cdr3_nt
. | TRBJ1-1 | few | TRBV2 | CASSEGRDTEAFF | TGTGCCAGCAGTGAAGGGAGGGACACTGAAGCTTTCTTT
TRBD2 | TRBJ2-5 | . | TRBV20-1 | CSARDSSGRFETQYF | TGCAGTGCTAGAGATTCTAGCGGGAGATTCGAGACCCAGTACTTC
. | TRBJ1-5 | few | TRBV27 | CASSPRQRGVQPQHF | TGTGCCAGCAGTCCACGACAGCGGGGGGTACAGCCCCAGCATTTT
. | TRBJ1-1 | few | TRBV7-9 | CASSSRGLTEAFF | TGTGCCAGCAGTTCTCGGGGGTTAACTGAAGCTTTCTTT
. | TRBJ2-1 | . | TRBV11-1 | CASAWVPHTLHQVARSFF | TGTGCCAGCGCCTGGGTCCCTCATACCCTTCATCAGGTGGCCCGATCGTTCTTC
. | TRBJ1-1 | few | TRBV19 | CASSATFYTWGAMNTEAFF | TGTGCCAGTAGCGCGACATTCTACACCTGGGGGGCCATGAACACTGAAGCTTTCTTT
. | TRBJ2-2 | . | TRBV20-1 | CSARESYKTGELFF | TGCAGTGCTAGGGAGTCCTATAAAACCGGGGAGCTGTTTTTT
. | TRBJ1-1 | few | TRBV7-2 | CASSLVAPAQGPHTEAFF | TGTGCCAGCAGCTTAGTCGCCCCAGCACAGGGTCCCCACACTGAAGCTTTCTTT
. | TRBJ2-3 | few | TRBV6-5 | CASSYSTDVTDTQYF | TGTGCCAGCAGTTACTCGACGGACGTCACAGATACGCAGTATTTT
. | TRBJ1-2 | . | TRBV3-1 | CASSQGTVLYGYTF | TGTGCCAGCAGCCAAGGGACAGTGCTCTATGGCTACACCTTC
. | TRBJ1-3 | many | TRBV28 | CASSLSGGRISGNTIYF | TGTGCCAGCAGTTTAAGCGGGGGACGGATCTCTGGAAACACCATATATTTT
. | TRBJ2-4 | many | TRBV12-3/TRBV12-4 | CASSLAGAKNIQYF | TGTGCCAGCAGCCTTGCGGGGGCCAAAAACATTCAGTACTTC
TRBD2 | TRBJ2-7 | few | TRBV7-2 | CASSGLAASYEQYF | TGTGCCAGCAGCGGACTAGCGGCATCCTACGAGCAGTACTTC
. | TRBJ2-1 | . | TRBV12-3/TRBV12-4 | CASSRLSGPPPNEQFF | TGTGCCAGCAGCCGACTCTCGGGTCCCCCCCCCAATGAGCAGTTCTTC
. | TRBJ2-1 | few | TRBV25-1 | CASNPRIGHEQFF | TGTGCCAGCAATCCTAGGATAGGGCATGAGCAGTTCTTC
TRBD1 | TRBJ2-1 | . | TRBV7-2 | CASSSEDRVSYNEQFF | TGTGCCAGCAGCTCTGAAGACAGGGTCTCCTACAATGAGCAGTTCTTC
TRBD1 | TRBJ1-2 | . | TRBV20-1 | CSASSWQGVGGYTF | TGCAGTGCTAGTAGCTGGCAGGGGGTCGGTGGCTACACCTTC
TRBD2 | TRBJ2-1 | many | TRBV12-3/TRBV12-4 | CASSPILAGGPNEQFF | TGTGCCAGCAGTCCTATCCTAGCGGGAGGGCCAAATGAGCAGTTCTTC
. | TRBJ1-4 | . | TRBV20-1 | CSAQIGVANEKLFF | TGCAGTGCTCAGATCGGGGTAGCTAATGAAAAACTGTTTTTT
TRBD1 | TRBJ2-1 | many | TRBV11-1 | CASSSRMGAGGFHNEQFF | TGTGCCAGCAGCTCCCGCATGGGGGCAGGGGGATTCCACAATGAGCAGTTCTTC
. | TRBJ2-7 | . | TRBV5-6 | CASSLLLVNEQYF | TGTGCCAGCAGCTTGCTACTAGTCAACGAGCAGTACTTC
. | TRBJ1-1 | . | TRBV14 | CASSHAVWTEAFF | TGTGCCAGCAGCCATGCGGTTTGGACTGAAGCTTTCTTT
. | TRBJ2-7 | once | TRBV6-5 | CASSYPASPHSSYKQYF | TGTGCCAGCAGTTACCCCGCATCACCCCACAGCTCCTACAAGCAGTACTTC
TRBD1 | TRBJ2-3 | few | TRBV7-9 | CASSQPQGDTQYF | TGTGCCAGCAGTCAACCACAGGGGGATACGCAGTATTTT
. | TRBJ1-1 | few | TRBV5-1 | CASSLGRGSTEAFF | TGCGCCAGCAGCTTGGGGCGGGGAAGCACTGAAGCTTTCTTT
. | TRBJ2-1 | . | TRBV28 | CASSSLLVKHEQFF | TGTGCCAGCAGTTCCCTTTTGGTGAAGCATGAGCAGTTCTTC
. | TRBJ1-5 | few | TRBV20-1 | CSARSLVQETYSNQPQHF | TGCAGTGCTAGATCGCTCGTCCAAGAGACCTATAGCAATCAGCCCCAGCATTTT
TRBD2 | TRBJ2-1 | . | TRBV7-2 | CASSEAGGPYEQFF | TGTGCCAGCAGCGAAGCGGGAGGGCCCTATGAGCAGTTCTTC
. | TRBJ1-1 | many | TRBV20-1 | CSARVGALNTEAFF | TGCAGTGCTAGGGTGGGGGCTTTGAACACTGAAGCTTTCTTT
. | TRBJ2-3 | . | TRBV5-1 | CASSLVGNSEDTQYF | TGCGCCAGCAGCTTGGTAGGGAATAGTGAAGATACGCAGTATTTT
TRBD1 | TRBJ1-4 | few | TRBV13 | CASSLSSGTGGEKLFF | TGTGCCAGCAGTCTTTCTTCCGGGACAGGGGGCGAAAAACTGTTTTTT
. | TRBJ1-3 | few | TRBV10-3 | CAVEGGLSGNTIYF | TGTGCCGTTGAGGGGGGGCTCTCTGGAAACACCATATATTTT
. | TRBJ2-1 | . | TRBV20-1 | CSARDSKRSYNEQFF | TGCAGTGCTAGAGATTCGAAAAGGTCCTACAATGAGCAGTTCTTC
TRBD1 | TRBJ2-1 | . | TRBV20-1 | CSARVGTGGNEQFF | TGCAGTGCTAGAGTGGGCACAGGGGGCAATGAGCAGTTCTTC
. | TRBJ2-1 | few | TRBV12-3/TRBV12-4 | CASSIIWIEQFF | TGTGCCAGCAGTATAATTTGGATTGAGCAGTTCTTC
. | TRBJ1-4 | few | TRBV5-1 | CASSFTGEKLFF | TGCGCCAGCAGCTTTACCGGTGAAAAACTGTTTTTT
. | TRBJ1-4 | many | TRBV9 | CASSLGLGTNEKLFF | TGTGCCAGCAGCCTGGGACTGGGAACTAATGAAAAACTGTTTTTT
TRBD1 | TRBJ1-1 | . | TRBV6-1 | CASSRQGLLGTEAFF | TGTGCCAGCAGCCGACAGGGCCTTCTGGGGACTGAAGCTTTCTTT
. | TRBJ2-1 | few | TRBV11-2 | CASSPFSVTREGKQFF | TGTGCCAGCAGCCCCTTCTCCGTGACTAGAGAGGGGAAGCAGTTCTTC
. | TRBJ1-2 | many | TRBV15 | CATSRDSDGYGYTF | TGTGCCACCAGCAGAGATTCGGATGGATATGGCTACACCTTC